The subject of this entry is one T cell receptor (beta chain). Between the trimmed V and J ends, which lost 4 bases and 0 bases, there was a span of 9 bases. The CDR3 has 14 residues. Germline assignment: CDR1 MNHEY and CDR2 SMNVEV (reference sequence). Sequenced by immunoSEQ multiplex PCR; TCRdb stores in-frame clones only, minus some. The sample records tens of thousands of clones, around 91% being singletons. The sample is drawn from a study of OX40 agonist ivuxolimab in advanced cancers. The sequence was obtained from an adult with an advanced solid tumor such as melanoma, head and neck, liver or kidney cancer. V gene TRBV27 combines with J gene TRBJ1-1, with D unclear. Sequences were derived from CD4+ or CD8+ T cells sorted from blood, sampled in a trial of the OX40 agonist ivuxolimab. The CDR3 coding sequence is TGTGCCAGCAGTTCCCAAGTGGTGAACACTGAAGCTTTCTTT. Its protein is CASSSQVVNTEAFF.